These T cell receptor beta chains were read from a single sample in a study of shared clonotypes between healthy human individuals. TCRdb's table, derived via immunoSEQ multiplex PCR, lists solely in-frame clones and lacks some. The sample yields about a million clones, 75% seen once. The sequencing input was memory CD4+ T cells sorted from blood. The receptor set was obtained from a man between 18 and 29 years old in good health. CDR3s include the opening cysteine and the closing phenylalanine or tryptophan. D genes are given only for firm matches. Size tells how often a clone was seen (once, few, many) or the class of an expanded clone, and some rows leave it out.

size,V,D,J,DNA,CDR3
NA,TRBV5-1,TRBD1,TRBJ2-7,TGCGCCAGCCGGGACAGCTCCTACGAGCAGTACTTC,CASRDSSYEQYF
NA,TRBV28,NA,TRBJ1-2,TGTGCCAGCAGTTCTCTCCTTTATGGCTACACCTTC,CASSSLLYGYTF
NA,TRBV11-2,NA,TRBJ2-7,TGTGCCAGCAGCTTAGGTGTGGGGGGCCACTACGAGCAGTACTTC,CASSLGVGGHYEQYF
NA,TRBV19,NA,TRBJ2-6,TGTGCCAGTCTATTAGGGACAACTGGGGCCAACGTCCTGACTTTC,CASLLGTTGANVLTF
few,TRBV4-3,NA,TRBJ1-5,TGCGCCAGCAGCCAAGAGTTTGGCGGTCAGCCCCAGCATTTT,CASSQEFGGQPQHF
NA,TRBV30,NA,TRBJ2-7,TGTGCCTGGAGCAGCGGGCCCGCCAACGAGCAGTACTTC,CAWSSGPANEQYF
NA,TRBV7-9,NA,TRBJ2-3,TGTGCCAGCAGCTACCCTCCCGCGGGTAGCACAGATACGCAGTATTTT,CASSYPPAGSTDTQYF
once,TRBV7-2,NA,TRBJ1-1,TGTGCCAGCAACGGGGTCATGAACACTGAAGCTTTCTTT,CASNGVMNTEAFF
NA,TRBV29-1,TRBD1,TRBJ1-2,TGCAGCGTAGACGGACAGGGAGGGGGCTACACCTTC,CSVDGQGGGYTF
many,TRBV14,TRBD2,TRBJ2-5,TGTGCCAGCAGCCAAGTACCACTAGCGGGGACAGAGACCCAGTACTTC,CASSQVPLAGTETQYF
NA,TRBV11-2,NA,TRBJ2-5,TGTGCCAGCAGCCCCCGGGACTACCAAGAGACCCAGTACTTC,CASSPRDYQETQYF
NA,TRBV25-1,NA,TRBJ1-1,NA,CASSILGAGNTEAFF
NA,TRBV7-3,NA,TRBJ1-1,TGTGCCAGCAGTTCTAGAGAGGGCACTGAAGCTTTCTTT,CASSSREGTEAFF
NA,TRBV30,NA,TRBJ2-5,TGTGCCTGGAGTACAGGGATTGTAAGGGACCAGTACTTC,CAWSTGIVRDQYF
NA,TRBV2,NA,TRBJ2-7,TGTGCCAGCAGTGACAGACAATACTCCTACGAGCAGTACTTC,CASSDRQYSYEQYF
NA,TRBV28,TRBD1,TRBJ1-4,TGTGCCAGCAGTTTACCAGGGGGCGGTGAAAAACTGTTTTTT,CASSLPGGGEKLFF
NA,TRBV4-1,NA,TRBJ1-2,TGCGCCAGCAGCCAAGGATCCCAGGGAAAGAATAGTTACTACACCTTC,CASSQGSQGKNSYYTF
NA,TRBV5-8,NA,TRBJ2-5,TGTGCCAGCAGCTTGTGGGCAGCCAAGGAGACCCAGTACTTC,CASSLWAAKETQYF
NA,TRBV11-1,NA,TRBJ2-3,TGTGCCAGCAGCTTGGGAGCAGATACGCAGTATTTT,CASSLGADTQYF
NA,TRBV6-1,NA,TRBJ2-7,TGTGCCAGCAGTGAGGGGGCAGGGATCTCCTACGAGCAGTACTTC,CASSEGAGISYEQYF
NA,TRBV6-5,NA,TRBJ1-2,TGTGCCACCCTACGCCTTACAGGGAGACGCTATGGCTACACCTTC,CATLRLTGRRYGYTF
NA,TRBV11-2,NA,TRBJ1-2,TGTGCCAGCAGCGTCGGGTCTGACTATGGCTACACCTTC,CASSVGSDYGYTF
NA,TRBV5-1,TRBD1,TRBJ2-1,TGCGCCAGCAAAGGGACAGGGGAGTACAATGAGCAGTTCTTC,CASKGTGEYNEQFF
NA,TRBV5-6,TRBD1,TRBJ2-5,TGTGCCAGCAGCTTCGACAGGGGGCTCGCAGAGACCCAGTACTTC,CASSFDRGLAETQYF
NA,TRBV9,TRBD1,TRBJ1-3,TGTGCCAGCAGCGTAGGAAGCGACAGGGCATCTGGAAACACCATATATTTT,CASSVGSDRASGNTIYF
NA,TRBV6-5,NA,TRBJ1-2,TGTGCCAGCAGTGGGGAGAACTATGGCTACACCTTC,CASSGENYGYTF
NA,TRBV6-5,NA,TRBJ2-7,TGTGCCAGCACAGGGAGCTCCTACGAGCAGTACTTC,CASTGSSYEQYF
few,TRBV11-3,NA,TRBJ2-3,TGTGCCAGCAGCTTAGGTATTGCAGATACGCAGTATTTT,CASSLGIADTQYF
NA,TRBV7-9,NA,TRBJ1-2,TGTGCCAGCAGTCACCTACCGACCAACTATGGCTACACCTTC,CASSHLPTNYGYTF
NA,TRBV30,TRBD1,TRBJ1-1,TGTGCCTGGACCGACAGGGGTGAAGCTTTCTTT,CAWTDRGEAFF
NA,TRBV10-3,TRBD2,TRBJ2-3,TGTGCCATCAGCAGTCTAGCGGGAGCCGGAGATACGCAGTATTTT,CAISSLAGAGDTQYF
NA,TRBV9,TRBD1,TRBJ1-2,TGTGCCAGCAGCGTAGGTCTATCCGGGACAGATAACTATGGCTACACCTTC,CASSVGLSGTDNYGYTF
NA,TRBV7-2,NA,TRBJ1-1,TGTGCCAGCAGCTTCCTCGAAAGGGGCGGCGAAGCTTTCTTT,CASSFLERGGEAFF
many,TRBV11-2,NA,TRBJ2-1,TGTGCCAGCAGCCTCGTGAGCTCCTACAATGAGCAGTTCTTC,CASSLVSSYNEQFF
NA,TRBV5-1,NA,TRBJ2-5,TGCGCCAGCAGCATGGGACTTTCATTAAGAGATGGGACCCAGTACTTC,CASSMGLSLRDGTQYF
NA,TRBV6-1,NA,TRBJ1-3,TGTGCCAGCAGTGAATGGCAACGGGACACCATATATTTT,CASSEWQRDTIYF
NA,TRBV10-3,NA,TRBJ2-1,TGTGCCATCAGCGTAAATGGAATCGATGAGCAGTTCTTC,CAISVNGIDEQFF
NA,TRBV2,TRBD1,TRBJ2-2,TGTGCCAGCGCCAGACAGGGTAGACGAAGCGGGGAGCTGTTTTTT,CASARQGRRSGELFF
NA,TRBV30,NA,TRBJ1-1,TGTGCCTGGGGAGTGCGAAGGGGTGGGACTGAAGCTTTCTTT,CAWGVRRGGTEAFF
few,TRBV19,NA,TRBJ2-5,TGTGCCAGTAGTATCGGTGGTTTCGAGACCCAGTACTTC,CASSIGGFETQYF
NA,TRBV6-4,TRBD2,TRBJ2-2,TGTGCCAGCAGTGAACAGCGGGGCACCGGGGAGCTGTTTTTT,CASSEQRGTGELFF
once,TRBV28,NA,TRBJ1-4,TGTGCCAGCGGGATCCGGACAGCAACTAATGAAAAACTGTTTTTT,CASGIRTATNEKLFF
NA,TRBV4-2,NA,TRBJ2-3,TGTGCCAGCAGCCAAGAAGCAGGGGGGAGGGCAGATACGCAGTATTTT,CASSQEAGGRADTQYF
NA,TRBV10-3,TRBD1,TRBJ2-7,TGTGCCATCAGTGAGTCTGGGACAGGGGCTGCCGAGCAGTACTTC,CAISESGTGAAEQYF
NA,TRBV7-9,NA,TRBJ1-3,TGTGCCAGCAGCGACAGCCGAGGACAGATAAATCCTGGAAACACCATATATTTT,CASSDSRGQINPGNTIYF
NA,TRBV5-1,TRBD2,TRBJ2-4,TGCGCCAGCAGCTTCGAACTAGCGGGAGGCCGAGCCAAAAACATTCAGTACTTC,CASSFELAGGRAKNIQYF
NA,TRBV6-5,TRBD1,TRBJ2-2,TGTGCCAGCAGTTGGGACAGATCCGGGGAGCTGTTTTTT,CASSWDRSGELFF
NA,TRBV7-9,NA,TRBJ2-1,TGTGCCAGCAGCTTAGGCTTAATAAATGAGCAGTTCTTC,CASSLGLINEQFF
NA,TRBV7-9,TRBD1,TRBJ2-2,TGTGCCAGCAGTTTCCGGGACAGTGCCGCCGGGGAGCTGTTTTTT,CASSFRDSAAGELFF
few,TRBV28,NA,TRBJ2-7,TGTGCCAGCAGTTTCGCCGGCACCTACGAGCAGTACTTC,CASSFAGTYEQYF
NA,TRBV5-8,TRBD1,TRBJ1-5,TGTGCCAGCAGCCTCGACAGGGGGCGTCAGCCCCAGCATTTT,CASSLDRGRQPQHF
NA,TRBV30,NA,TRBJ2-7,TGTGCCTGGATGACGGTGGGTAGTTACGAGCAGTACTTC,CAWMTVGSYEQYF
NA,TRBV19,NA,TRBJ2-6,TGTGCCAGTATCGGGCAGGCTGGGGCCAACGTCCTGACTTTC,CASIGQAGANVLTF
many,TRBV11-3,NA,TRBJ1-6,TGTGCCAGCAGCTTAGATCTATCGAGTCCCCTCCACTTT,CASSLDLSSPLHF
NA,TRBV10-3,NA,TRBJ1-1,TGTGCCATCACGTTGCAGAAGGACACTGAAGCTTTCTTT,CAITLQKDTEAFF